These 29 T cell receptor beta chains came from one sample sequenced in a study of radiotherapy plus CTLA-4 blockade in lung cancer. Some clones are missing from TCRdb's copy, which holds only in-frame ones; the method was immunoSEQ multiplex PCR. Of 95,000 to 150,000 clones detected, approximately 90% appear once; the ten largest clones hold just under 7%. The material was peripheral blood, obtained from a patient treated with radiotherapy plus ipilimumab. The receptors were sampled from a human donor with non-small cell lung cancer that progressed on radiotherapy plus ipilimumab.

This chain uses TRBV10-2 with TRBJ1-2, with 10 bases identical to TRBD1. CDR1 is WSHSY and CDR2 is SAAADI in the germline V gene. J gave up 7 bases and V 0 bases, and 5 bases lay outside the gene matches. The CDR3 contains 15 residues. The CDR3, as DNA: TGCGCCAGCAGTGAGTCGACAGGGGGCGGGTTTGGCTACACCTTC. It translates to CASSESTGGGFGYTF.

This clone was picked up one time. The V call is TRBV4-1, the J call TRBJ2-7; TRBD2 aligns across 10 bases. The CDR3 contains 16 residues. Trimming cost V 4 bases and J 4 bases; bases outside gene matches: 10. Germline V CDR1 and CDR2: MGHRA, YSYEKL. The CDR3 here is CASSPQQAGGKYEQYF. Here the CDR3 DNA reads TGCGCCAGCAGCCCCCAGCAAGCGGGGGGGAAGTACGAGCAGTACTTC.

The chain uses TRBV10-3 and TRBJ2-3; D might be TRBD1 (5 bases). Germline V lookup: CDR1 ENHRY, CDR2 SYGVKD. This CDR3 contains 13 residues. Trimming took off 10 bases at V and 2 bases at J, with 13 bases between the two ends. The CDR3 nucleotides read TGTGCCACCTCGACAGCTAACACAGATACGCAGTATTTT. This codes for CATSTANTDTQYF.

CDR3 bases: TGTGCCAGCAGACCCGGGACAGGGGGTACAGCTTTCTTT. Protein product: CASRPGTGGTAFF. The chain couples TRBV28 to TRBJ1-1, with 11 bases lining up with TRBD1. Germline CDR1 MDHEN, CDR2 SYDVKM. The CDR3 spans 13 residues. J lost 10 bases, V lost 6 bases, and 7 bases had no gene match.

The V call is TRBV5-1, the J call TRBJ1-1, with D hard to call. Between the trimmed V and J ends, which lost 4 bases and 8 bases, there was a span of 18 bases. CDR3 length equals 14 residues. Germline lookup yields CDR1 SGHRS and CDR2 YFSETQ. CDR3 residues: CASSLGPIKMEAFF. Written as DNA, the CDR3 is TGCGCCAGCAGCCTGGGCCCCATTAAGATGGAAGCTTTCTTT.

The CDR3 here is CAWSVMNKAGYTF. The DNA of the CDR3 is TGTGCCTGGAGTGTTATGAACAAGGCCGGCTACACCTTC. The V gene is TRBV30, the J gene TRBJ1-2, with D unclear. The CDR3 sequence is 13 residues long. In germline, CDR1 is GTSNPN, CDR2 SVGIG (reference sequence). The germline V and J ends were trimmed by 0 bases and 8 bases, with 13 bases remaining between them.

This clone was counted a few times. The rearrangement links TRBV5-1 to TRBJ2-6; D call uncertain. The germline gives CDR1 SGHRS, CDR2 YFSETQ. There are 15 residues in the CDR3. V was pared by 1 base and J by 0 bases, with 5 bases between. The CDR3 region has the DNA TGCGCCAGCAGCTTGAGATTCTCTGGGGCCAACGTCCTGACTTTC. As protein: CASSLRFSGANVLTF.

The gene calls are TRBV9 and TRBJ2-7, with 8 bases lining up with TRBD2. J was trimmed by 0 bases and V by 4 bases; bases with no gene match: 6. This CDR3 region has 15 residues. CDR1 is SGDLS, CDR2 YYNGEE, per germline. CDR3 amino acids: CASSPTSGDSYEQYF. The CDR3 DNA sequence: TGTGCCAGCAGCCCAACTAGCGGTGACTCCTACGAGCAGTACTTC. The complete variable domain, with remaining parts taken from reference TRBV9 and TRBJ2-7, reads DSGVTQTPKHLITATGQRVTLRCSPRSGDLSVYWYQQSLDQGLQFLIQYYNGEERAKGNILERFSAQQFPDLHSELNLSSLELGDSALYFCASSPTSGDSYEQYFGPGTRLTVT.

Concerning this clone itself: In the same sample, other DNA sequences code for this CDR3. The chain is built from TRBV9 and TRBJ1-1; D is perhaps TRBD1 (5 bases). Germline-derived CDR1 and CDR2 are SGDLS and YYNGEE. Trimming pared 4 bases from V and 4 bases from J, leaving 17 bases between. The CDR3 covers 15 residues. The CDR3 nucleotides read TGTGCCAGCAGCCCTACGACACCAGGGAGCACTGAAGCTTTCTTT. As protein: CASSPTTPGSTEAFF. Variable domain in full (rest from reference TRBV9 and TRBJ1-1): DSGVTQTPKHLITATGQRVTLRCSPRSGDLSVYWYQQSLDQGLQFLIQYYNGEERAKGNILERFSAQQFPDLHSELNLSSLELGDSALYFCASSPTTPGSTEAFFGQGTRLTVV.

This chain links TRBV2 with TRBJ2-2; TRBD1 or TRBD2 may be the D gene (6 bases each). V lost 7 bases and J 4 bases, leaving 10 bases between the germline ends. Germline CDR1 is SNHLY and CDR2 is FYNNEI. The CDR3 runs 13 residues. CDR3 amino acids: CASIGGRTGELFF. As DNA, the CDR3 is TGTGCCAGCATCGGGGGCCGCACCGGGGAGCTGTTTTTT.

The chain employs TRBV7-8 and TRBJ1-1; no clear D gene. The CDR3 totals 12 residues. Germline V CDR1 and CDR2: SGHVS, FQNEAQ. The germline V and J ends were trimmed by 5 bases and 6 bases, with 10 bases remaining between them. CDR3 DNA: TGTGCCAGCAGCCCCCCCGATCCTGAAGCTTTCTTT. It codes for CASSPPDPEAFF.

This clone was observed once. This CDR3 is CASRARIFDEQYF. CDR3 coding DNA: TGTGCCAGTCGGGCTAGGATATTCGACGAGCAGTACTTC. This sequence joins TRBV11-3 and TRBJ2-7; D unresolved. The V gene's germline CDR1 is SGHNT and CDR2 YENEEA. Trimming shortened V by 9 bases and J by 5 bases, and 17 bases separated the two germline ends. The CDR3 covers 13 residues.

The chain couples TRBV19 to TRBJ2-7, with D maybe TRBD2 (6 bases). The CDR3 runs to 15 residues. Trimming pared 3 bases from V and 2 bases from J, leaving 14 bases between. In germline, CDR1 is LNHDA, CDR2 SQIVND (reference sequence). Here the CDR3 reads CASSILTGATYEQYF. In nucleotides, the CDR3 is TGTGCCAGTAGTATTCTGACGGGAGCGACCTACGAGCAGTACTTC.

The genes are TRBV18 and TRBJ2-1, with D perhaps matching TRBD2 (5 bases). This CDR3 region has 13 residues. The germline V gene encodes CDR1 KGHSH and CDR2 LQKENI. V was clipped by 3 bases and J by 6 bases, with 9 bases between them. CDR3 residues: CASSPVAGNEQFF. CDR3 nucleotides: TGTGCCAGCTCACCCGTCGCGGGCAATGAGCAGTTCTTC.

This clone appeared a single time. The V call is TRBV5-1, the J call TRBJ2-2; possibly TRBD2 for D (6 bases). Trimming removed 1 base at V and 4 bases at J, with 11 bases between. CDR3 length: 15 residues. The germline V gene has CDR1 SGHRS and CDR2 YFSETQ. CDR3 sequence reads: CASSLWEASTGELFF. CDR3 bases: TGCGCCAGCAGCTTGTGGGAGGCAAGCACCGGGGAGCTGTTTTTT.

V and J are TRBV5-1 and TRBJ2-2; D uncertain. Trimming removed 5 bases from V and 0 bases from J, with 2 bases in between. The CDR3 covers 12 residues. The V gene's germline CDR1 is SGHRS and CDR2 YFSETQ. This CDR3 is CASRPNTGELFF. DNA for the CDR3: TGCGCCAGCAGACCGAACACCGGGGAGCTGTTTTTT.

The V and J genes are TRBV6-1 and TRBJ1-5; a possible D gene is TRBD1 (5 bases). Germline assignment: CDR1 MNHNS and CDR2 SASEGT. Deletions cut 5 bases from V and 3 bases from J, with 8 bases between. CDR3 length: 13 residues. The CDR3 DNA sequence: TGTGCCAGCAGTTTGGGGCTCAATCAGCCCCAGCATTTT. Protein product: CASSLGLNQPQHF.

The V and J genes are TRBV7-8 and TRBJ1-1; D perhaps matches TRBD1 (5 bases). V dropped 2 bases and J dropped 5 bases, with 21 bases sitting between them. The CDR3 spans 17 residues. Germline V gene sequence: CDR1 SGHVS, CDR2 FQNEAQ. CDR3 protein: CASSLKIRGVETTEAFF. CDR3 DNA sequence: TGTGCCAGCAGCTTAAAGATTAGAGGGGTAGAGACAACTGAAGCTTTCTTT.

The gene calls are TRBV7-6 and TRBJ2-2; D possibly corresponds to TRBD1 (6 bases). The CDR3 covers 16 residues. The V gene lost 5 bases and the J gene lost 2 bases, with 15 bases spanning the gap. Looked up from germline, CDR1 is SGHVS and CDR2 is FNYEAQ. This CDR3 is CASSVRAQGNTGELFF. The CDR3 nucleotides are TGTGCCAGCAGCGTCCGGGCACAGGGCAACACCGGGGAGCTGTTTTTT.

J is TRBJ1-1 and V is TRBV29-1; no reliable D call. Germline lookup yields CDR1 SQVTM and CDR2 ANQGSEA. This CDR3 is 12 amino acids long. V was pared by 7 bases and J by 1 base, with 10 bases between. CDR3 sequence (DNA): TGCAGCGGGTCGGCGGGGAACACTGAAGCTTTCTTT. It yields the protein CSGSAGNTEAFF.

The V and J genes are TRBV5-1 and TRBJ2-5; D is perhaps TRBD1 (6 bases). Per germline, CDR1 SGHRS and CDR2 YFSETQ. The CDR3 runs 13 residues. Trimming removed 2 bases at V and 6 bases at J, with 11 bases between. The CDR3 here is CASSLQGTQTQYF. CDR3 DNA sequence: TGCGCCAGCAGCTTACAGGGAACGCAGACCCAGTACTTC.

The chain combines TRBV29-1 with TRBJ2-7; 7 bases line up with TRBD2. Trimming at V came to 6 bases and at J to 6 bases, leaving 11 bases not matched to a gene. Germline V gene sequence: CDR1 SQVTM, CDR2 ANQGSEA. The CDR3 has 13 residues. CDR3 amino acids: CSVRVGGLGEQYF. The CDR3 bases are TGCAGCGTGCGGGTGGGAGGGCTAGGCGAGCAGTACTTC.

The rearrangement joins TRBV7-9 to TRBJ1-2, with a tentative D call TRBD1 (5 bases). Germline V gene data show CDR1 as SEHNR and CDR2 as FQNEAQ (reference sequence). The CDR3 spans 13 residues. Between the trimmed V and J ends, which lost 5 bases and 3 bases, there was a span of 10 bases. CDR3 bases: TGTGCCAGCAGCACCACAGGAGACTATGGCTACACCTTC. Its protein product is CASSTTGDYGYTF.

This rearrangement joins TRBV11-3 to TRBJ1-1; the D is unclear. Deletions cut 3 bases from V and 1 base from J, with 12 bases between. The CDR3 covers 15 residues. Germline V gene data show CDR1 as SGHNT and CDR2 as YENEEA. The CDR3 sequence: CASSLVNSGNTEAFF. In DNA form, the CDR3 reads TGTGCCAGCAGCTTGGTAAATTCGGGGAACACTGAAGCTTTCTTT.

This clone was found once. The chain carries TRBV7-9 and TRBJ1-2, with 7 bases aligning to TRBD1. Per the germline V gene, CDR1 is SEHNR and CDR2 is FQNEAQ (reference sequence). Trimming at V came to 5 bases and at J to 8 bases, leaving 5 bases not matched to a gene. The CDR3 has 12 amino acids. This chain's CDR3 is CASSPTGVGYTF. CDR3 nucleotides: TGTGCCAGCAGCCCCACAGGGGTCGGCTACACCTTC.

CDR3 coding DNA: TGTGCCAGCAGCCGAACAGGGGTAGGGGCCAACGTCCTGACTTTC. This translates into CASSRTGVGANVLTF. V is TRBV14 and J is TRBJ2-6, with TRBD1 identical over 7 bases. This CDR3 is 15 amino acids long. The ends lost 4 bases at V and 4 bases at J; junction bases unmatched: 4. The germline V gene encodes CDR1 SGHDN and CDR2 FVKESK.

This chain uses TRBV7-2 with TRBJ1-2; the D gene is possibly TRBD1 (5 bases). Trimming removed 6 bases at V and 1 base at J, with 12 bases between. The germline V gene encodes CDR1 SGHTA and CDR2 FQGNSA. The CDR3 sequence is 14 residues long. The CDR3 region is CASRDSGGNYGYTF. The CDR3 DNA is TGTGCCAGCAGGGATAGCGGGGGTAACTATGGCTACACCTTC.

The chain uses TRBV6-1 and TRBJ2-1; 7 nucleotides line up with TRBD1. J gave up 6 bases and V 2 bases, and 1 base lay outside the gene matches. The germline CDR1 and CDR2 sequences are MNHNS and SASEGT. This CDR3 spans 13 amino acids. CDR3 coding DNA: TGTGCCAGCAGTGAAAACAGGGGCAATGAGCAGTTCTTC. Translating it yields CASSENRGNEQFF.

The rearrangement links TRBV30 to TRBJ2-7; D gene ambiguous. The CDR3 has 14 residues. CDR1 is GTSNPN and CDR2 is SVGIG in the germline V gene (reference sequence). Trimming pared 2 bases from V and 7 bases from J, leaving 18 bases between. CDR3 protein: CAWSHRPPQTEQYF. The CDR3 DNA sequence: TGTGCCTGGAGTCACAGACCTCCCCAAACGGAGCAGTACTTC.